Shown below are 9 T cell receptor beta chains from a single sample sequenced in a study of blood T cell repertoires in COVID-19. Assay used: immunoSEQ multiplex PCR; TCRdb lists only in-frame clones, some missing. The data hold 250,000 or so clones, with 88% observed a single time. The material sequenced was PBMCs or T cells enriched from blood (not recorded which). The receptors here all came from a woman between 40 and 55 years old who had been exposed to COVID-19.

This chain uses TRBV7-6 with TRBJ2-3; 7 bases align to TRBD2. Germline CDR1 reads SGHVS; CDR2 reads FNYEAQ. This CDR3 is 17 amino acids long. V trimming: 5 bases; J trimming: 2 bases; junction bases outside the gene matches: 13. CDR3 region: CASSPTAGAPYTDTQYF. CDR3 nucleotides: TGTGCCAGCAGCCCTACGGCGGGAGCTCCCTACACAGATACGCAGTATTTT.

This chain uses TRBV7-9 with TRBJ1-1; TRBD1 matches at 7 bases. There are 16 residues in the CDR3. J was trimmed by 4 bases and V by 1 base; bases with no gene match: 9. The germline V gene encodes CDR1 SEHNR and CDR2 FQNEAQ (reference sequence). The CDR3 DNA is TGTGCCAGCAGCTTAGGGCCGACAGGGTTGGGCACTGAAGCTTTCTTT. Translated, it gives CASSLGPTGLGTEAFF.

This clone has only a few counts. This chain joins TRBV11-2 and TRBJ1-2; no clear D. Germline V lookup: CDR1 SGHAT, CDR2 FQNNGV. This CDR3 is 12 amino acids long. V lost 4 bases and J 4 bases, leaving 7 bases between the germline ends. The CDR3 sequence is CASSSPVYGYTF. DNA of the CDR3: TGTGCCAGCAGCTCCCCCGTCTATGGCTACACCTTC.

The chain recombines TRBV11-1 with TRBJ1-1, with 9 bases matching TRBD1. Germline V gene lookup returns CDR1 SGHAT and CDR2 FQDESV (reference sequence). This CDR3 contains 14 residues. With V trimmed by 5 bases and J by 1 base, 2 bases remained unmatched. Here the CDR3 DNA reads TGTGCCAGCAGCAAGGGACAGGGGAACACTGAAGCTTTCTTT. Amino acids: CASSKGQGNTEAFF.

The chain recombines TRBV7-3 with TRBJ1-1; weak D call: TRBD1 (5 bases). Trimming took 5 bases from V and 5 from J, leaving 15 bases between them. Germline V lookup: CDR1 SGHTA, CDR2 FQGTGA. The CDR3 loop spans 14 amino acids. CDR3 in DNA: TGTGCCAGCAGCCCCGACGGGGGTTGGACTGAAGCTTTCTTT. Its translation: CASSPDGGWTEAFF.

The chain recombines TRBV5-8 with TRBJ2-4; TRBD1 is a possible D gene (6 bases). The germline gives CDR1 SGHTS, CDR2 YDEGEE. With 5 bases removed from V and 0 bases from J, the gap between germline ends came to 18 bases. This CDR3 comprises 17 residues. The CDR3 sequence: CASSLGQIPLAKNIQYF. In DNA form, the CDR3 reads TGTGCCAGCAGTTTAGGACAGATCCCTCTAGCCAAAAACATTCAGTACTTC.

This chain connects TRBV5-6 to TRBJ1-2, with 8 bases aligning to TRBD1. CDR3 length: 15 amino acids. Germline loops: CDR1 SGHDT, CDR2 YYEEEE. V dropped 0 bases and J dropped 1; count of bases not matched to a gene: 2. The CDR3 loop is CASSLGGQVNYGYTF. As DNA, the CDR3 is TGTGCCAGCAGCTTGGGGGGACAGGTTAACTATGGCTACACCTTC.

The chain combines TRBV5-1 with TRBJ2-5; 7 nucleotides align to TRBD1. Germline V gene data show CDR1 as SGHRS and CDR2 as YFSETQ. V lost 4 bases, J lost 2 bases, and 2 bases stayed unmatched. There are 13 residues in the CDR3. CDR3 protein: CASSGQAQETQYF. In nucleotides, the CDR3 is TGCGCCAGCAGCGGACAGGCTCAAGAGACCCAGTACTTC. Full variable domain (rest looked up from reference TRBV5-1 and TRBJ2-5): KAGVTQTPRYLIKTRGQQVTLSCSPISGHRSVSWYQQTPGQGLQFLFEYFSETQRNKGNFPGRFSGRQFSNSRSEMNVSTLELGDSALYLCASSGQAQETQYFGPGTRLLVL.

This chain joins TRBV4-1 and TRBJ2-7; no reliable D call. The germline V gene has CDR1 MGHRA and CDR2 YSYEKL. V lost 1 base, J lost 0 bases, and 7 bases lay in between. CDR3 size: 14 residues. CDR3 sequence: CASSQVPSSYEQYF. As DNA, the CDR3 is TGCGCCAGCAGCCAAGTACCCAGCTCCTACGAGCAGTACTTC.